One sample yielded the 5 T cell receptor beta chains listed below, sequenced in a study of T-cell memory formation after mild COVID-19. TCRdb itself ran the 5' RACE reads through MiXCR, one entry per CDR3 protein. The sample has under 70,000 distinct CDR3 sequences; around 10% are singletons. Sequencing input: PBMCs or a T cell subset sorted from them (not recorded which). The source of these receptors is a man aged 18 to 30 who had mild COVID-19 (a few samples of this study predate the infection). Cell type and time point are not known.

V and J are TRBV3-1 and TRBJ2-5; D might be TRBD2 (6 bases). There are 13 residues in the CDR3. The germline V gene has CDR1 LGHDT and CDR2 YNNKEL (reference sequence). V shed 3 bases and J shed 5 bases, with 10 bases lying between them. CDR3 sequence reads: CASSQGRRETQYF. The CDR3 nucleotides read TGTGCCAGCAGCCAGGGGAGGCGGGAGACCCAGTACTTC.

The chain has TRBV29-1 and TRBJ1-2, with D perhaps matching TRBD1 (6 bases). Trimming took off 3 bases at V and 1 base at J, with 6 bases between the two ends. Germline loops: CDR1 SQVTM, CDR2 ANQGSEA. The CDR3 runs to 12 residues. The CDR3 spells CSVDRGNYGYTF. The CDR3 DNA reads as TGCAGCGTTGACAGGGGTAACTATGGCTACACCTTC.

Only a few counts were recorded for this clonotype. The V call is TRBV2, the J call TRBJ1-5, with D uncertain. CDR1 and CDR2 (germline): SNHLY, FYNNEI. Trimming cost V 5 bases and J 4 bases, with 15 bases left between them. The CDR3 length is 15 residues. The CDR3 region is CASSYPARLNQPQHF. Written as DNA, the CDR3 is TGTGCCAGCAGTTACCCTGCCCGTCTTAATCAGCCCCAGCATTTT.

The rearrangement uses TRBV24-1 and TRBJ1-4, with D possibly being TRBD1 (5 bases). The V gene's germline CDR1 is KGHDR and CDR2 SFDVKD. Trimming removed 3 bases at V and 8 bases at J, with 12 bases between. The CDR3 runs 14 residues. The CDR3 DNA sequence: TGTGCCACCAGTGATGCGGGGGTAGGGGAAAAACTGTTTTTT. Its protein product is CATSDAGVGEKLFF.

This sequence joins TRBV20-1 and TRBJ2-3; D may match TRBD1 or TRBD2 (6 bases each). Trimming left V 5 bases short and J 2 bases short, with 14 bases between. CDR3 length: 14 amino acids. Germline values: CDR1 DFQATT, CDR2 SNEGSKA (reference sequence). The CDR3 loop is CSAGGLLYTDTQYF. The CDR3 DNA reads TGCAGTGCTGGGGGGCTTCTCTACACAGATACGCAGTATTTT.